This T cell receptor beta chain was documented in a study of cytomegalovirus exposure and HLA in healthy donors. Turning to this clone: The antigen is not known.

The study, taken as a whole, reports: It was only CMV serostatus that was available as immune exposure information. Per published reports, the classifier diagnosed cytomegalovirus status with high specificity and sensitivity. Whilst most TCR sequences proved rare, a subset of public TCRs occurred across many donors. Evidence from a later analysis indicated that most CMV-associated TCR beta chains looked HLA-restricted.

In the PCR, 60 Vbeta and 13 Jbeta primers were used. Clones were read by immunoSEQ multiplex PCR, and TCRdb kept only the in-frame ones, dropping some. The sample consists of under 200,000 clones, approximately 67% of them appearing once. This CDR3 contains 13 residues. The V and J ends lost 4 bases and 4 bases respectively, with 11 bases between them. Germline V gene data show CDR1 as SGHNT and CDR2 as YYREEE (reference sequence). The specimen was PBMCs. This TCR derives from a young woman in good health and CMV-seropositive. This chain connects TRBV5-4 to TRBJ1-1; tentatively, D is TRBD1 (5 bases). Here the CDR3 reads CASSPGGSTEAFF. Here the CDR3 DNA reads TGTGCCAGCAGCCCTGGGGGGAGCACTGAAGCTTTCTTT.